The 8 T cell receptor beta chains reported below all come from one sample, sequenced in a study of T cells after yellow fever vaccination (dated by TCRdb to between 2018 and 2020). Libraries were made using 5' RACE. Sequencing relied on an Illumina HiSeq 2500. TCRdb reworked the public reads: Q25 trimming with fastp, MiXCR clone assembly, productive beta chains retained. Rows are combined by CDR3 protein, so each entry shows the most common genes and DNA. The sample table records about 340,000 distinct CDR3 sequences; 7.5% to 9% of these occur just once. The ten largest make up under 20% of the sample. The treatment or condition label of this sample denotes: live attenuated yellow fever vaccine strain. This sample comprised PBMCs, obtained on the day of the first yellow fever vaccination. These receptors all come from a man between 18 and 29 years old who received the YFV17D yellow fever vaccine.

The table lists this clonotype with a few counts. The chain combines TRBV3-1 with TRBJ2-4, with 10 bases that match TRBD2. CDR3 size: 13 residues. V lost 9 bases and J lost 4; bases outside the gene matches: 3. Germline V CDR1 and CDR2: LGHDT, YNNKEL (reference sequence). CDR3 bases: TGTGCCAGTGCTAGCGGGGGAAAAAACATTCAGTACTTC. Its translation: CASASGGKNIQYF.

The CDR3 reads CSARKPPSGDDTQYF. The CDR3 DNA is TGCAGTGCCCGAAAACCGCCTAGCGGGGATGATACGCAGTATTTT. The rearrangement joins TRBV20-1 to TRBJ2-3; 9 bases align to TRBD2. This CDR3 contains 15 residues. Germline V gives CDR1 DFQATT, CDR2 SNEGSKA (reference sequence). V was clipped by 6 bases and J by 6 bases; unmatched bases: 13.

This rearrangement joins TRBV6-5 to TRBJ2-7, with 8 bases identical to TRBD1. The CDR3 sequence is 17 residues long. The germline V gene has CDR1 MNHEY and CDR2 SVGAGI. V dropped 0 bases and J dropped 7; count of bases not matched to a gene: 14. As DNA, the CDR3 is TGTGCCAGCAGTTACTCGTATGGGACAGGCCCTTTTGGGGAGCAGTACTTC. Its translation is CASSYSYGTGPFGEQYF.

This clonotype was picked up many times. This chain links TRBV12-3 or TRBV12-4 with TRBJ1-6; possible D gene TRBD1, 6 bases. Deletions cut 4 bases from V and 6 bases from J, with 13 bases between. The CDR3 loop spans 15 amino acids. DNA for the CDR3: TGTGCCAGCAGTTCGCAGACAGGTCCTAATTCACCCCTCCACTTT. Protein sequence: CASSSQTGPNSPLHF.

This clonotype was seen at least ten times. The V gene is TRBV29-1, the J gene TRBJ2-7; D perhaps matches TRBD1 (5 bases). CDR3 size: 12 residues. With 4 bases removed from V and 1 base from J, the gap between germline ends came to 8 bases. Germline V gene lookup returns CDR1 SQVTM and CDR2 ANQGSEA. The CDR3 region is CSVVDSSYEQYV. The DNA for the CDR3 is TGCAGCGTTGTTGACAGTTCCTACGAGCAGTACGTC.

This clonotype was recorded at least ten times. The chain has TRBV6-2 or TRBV6-3 and TRBJ2-7, with D possibly matching TRBD2 (6 bases). With 7 bases removed from V and 2 bases from J, the gap between germline ends came to 15 bases. This CDR3 is built from 14 residues. Germline V gene lookup returns CDR1 MNHEY and CDR2 SVGEGT. CDR3 protein: CASKHRGGAYEQYV. The CDR3 nucleotides are TGTGCCAGCAAACACCGGGGAGGTGCCTACGAGCAGTACGTC.

The chain links TRBV4-3 to TRBJ2-2; D unclear. V lost 4 bases and J lost 5, with 11 bases in between. The germline V gene encodes CDR1 LGHNA and CDR2 YSLEER. The CDR3 covers 14 residues. CDR3 nucleotides: TGCGCCAGCAGCCTGGATAGATTTACCGGGGAGCTGTTTTTT. This encodes CASSLDRFTGELFF.

This clonotype turned up a few times. The chain joins TRBV27 to TRBJ2-5; TRBD2 might be the D (5 bases). V lost 3 bases, J lost 0 bases, and 8 bases lay in between. The CDR3 is 14 residues long. Germline-derived CDR1 and CDR2 are MNHEY and SMNVEV (reference sequence). CDR3 nucleotides: TGTGCCAGCAGTTTCCTCGGGGACCAAGAGACCCAGTACTTC. The encoded protein is CASSFLGDQETQYF.